This T cell receptor beta chain was profiled in a study of blood T cell repertoires in COVID-19. The overall study: The cDNA or gDNA used as material had been derived from T cells, B-cell-depleted T cells, or PBMCs.

Source study methods: Amplification of reference gene primers was used by the study to estimate nucleated cell counts. TCRdb's copy holds only in-frame clones and misses some; the assay was immunoSEQ multiplex PCR. D and trimming were read from the DNA, whereas the V and J calls and clone size are those reported in that table. This sample yields roughly 43,000 clones, of which approximately 71% are seen a single time; less than 8% belongs to the top ten. This clone turned up a few times. CDR1 and CDR2 (germline): MNHEY, SVGAGI. The CDR3 consists of 15 residues. With 7 bases clipped from V and 3 bases from J, the junction kept 9 bases outside the gene matches.

Sequencing used peripheral blood. This TCR was recovered from an elderly man with acute or convalescent COVID-19. The rearrangement uses TRBV6-5 and TRBJ1-5; TRBD1 agrees at 7 bases. As DNA, the CDR3 is TGTGCCAGCATTCCCCGGACAGGCCTCAATCAGCCCCAGCATTTT. This gives the protein CASIPRTGLNQPQHF.